A selection of T cell receptor beta chains follows, all from one sample in a study of blood T cells in healthy people across ages. From the 5' RACE reads, TCRdb called clonotypes with MiXCR, one entry per CDR3 protein. In the table there are about 970,000 distinct CDR3 sequences, 45% to 60% of which are singletons. Sequencing was done on a sample of blood. These receptors were taken from a woman aged 55-69 years in good health. The CDR3 runs from the conserved cysteine through the conserved F or W. A D gene is named only where the DNA matches it firmly. Clone size is not always given. Where it is, it says once, few, many or a class for expanded clones.

>TRBV20-1|.|.|TRBJ1-5|14
TGCAGTGCTAGAGTGGGTGGGGGGTTGGAGCCCCAGCATTTT
CSARVGGGLEPQHF
>TRBV15|.|.|TRBJ2-3|17
TGTGCCACCAGCAGCGATGGGCGGGATCCGTTCACAGATACGCAGTATTTT
CATSSDGRDPFTDTQYF
>TRBV30|TRBD2|once|TRBJ2-4|15
TGTGCCTGGAGTGTTGGACTAGCGGGAAAAAACATTCAGTACTTC
CAWSVGLAGKNIQYF
>TRBV12-3/TRBV12-4|TRBD1|few|TRBJ1-1|14
TGTGCCAGCAGGCGACAGGGGGGGAACACTGAAGCTTTCTTT
CASRRQGGNTEAFF
>TRBV29-1|.|.|TRBJ1-1|14
TGCAGCGTAGCCGGAGGGGGGGCGAACACTGAAGCTTTCTTT
CSVAGGGANTEAFF
>TRBV29-1|.|.|TRBJ1-1|12
TGCAGCGCTGACGGGGCGTTTCCCTCAGCTTTCTTT
CSADGAFPSAFF
>TRBV27|TRBD2|few|TRBJ2-7|13
TGTGCCAGCAGTCCGACTAGCGGGTACGAGCAGTACTTC
CASSPTSGYEQYF
>TRBV20-1|.|.|TRBJ2-7|11
TGCAGTTCTCAGCATTTCAACGAGCAGTACTTC
CSSQHFNEQYF
>TRBV5-1|TRBD1|.|TRBJ2-5|15
TGCGCCAGCAGCCCCGCCACAGGGGGCGGAGAGACCCAGTACTTC
CASSPATGGGETQYF
>TRBV6-2/TRBV6-3|.|.|TRBJ2-7|17
TGTACCAGCACCCAAAGGACGGGCGCGGCGAAACCTTACGAGCAGTACTTC
CTSTQRTGAAKPYEQYF
>TRBV10-3|TRBD2|.|TRBJ2-7|17
TGTGCCATCACCCCCGGGACTAGCGGGACCCTCGCCTACGAGCAGTACTTC
CAITPGTSGTLAYEQYF
>TRBV20-1|.|.|TRBJ2-1|13
TGCAGTGCTAAGGAAAGCTCCTACAATGAGCAGTTCTTC
CSAKESSYNEQFF
>TRBV20-1|TRBD2|.|TRBJ2-1|15
TGCAGTGCTAGAGCCACGGGGAGGGGCGGCAATGAGCAGTTCTTC
CSARATGRGGNEQFF
>TRBV4-2|.|.|TRBJ2-7|15
TGTGCCAGCAGCCAAGAGAGCGCTAGCACAGATACGCAGTACTTC
CASSQESASTDTQYF
>TRBV5-6|TRBD2|.|TRBJ2-7|16
TGTGCCAGCAGCTTCTGGACTAGCGGGATATCGGTCGAGCAGTACTTC
CASSFWTSGISVEQYF
>TRBV5-5|.|.|TRBJ1-1|14
TGTGCCAGCAGCTTCGGGCCAATTAGGACTGAAGCTTTCTTT
CASSFGPIRTEAFF
>TRBV11-2|TRBD2|.|TRBJ2-1|15
TGTGCCAGCAGCTCGAATAGGACTAGTTCCAATGAGCAGTTCTTC
CASSSNRTSSNEQFF
>TRBV6-1|.|once|TRBJ1-2|15
TGTGCCAGCAGTAAAGTTAATGTGGGCTACTATGGCTACACCTTC
CASSKVNVGYYGYTF
>TRBV7-3|.|.|TRBJ1-4|16
TGTGCCAGCAGCTTAACAAGGACAGACATTAATGAAAAACTGTTTTTT
CASSLTRTDINEKLFF
>TRBV29-1|.|few|TRBJ2-2|12
TGCAGCGTATGCCCGAACACCGGGGAGCTGTTTTTT
CSVCPNTGELFF
>TRBV11-2|TRBD2|few|TRBJ2-7|14
TGTGCCAGCAGTTCAGGACTAGCGGGGAGTGAGCAGTACTTC
CASSSGLAGSEQYF
>TRBV4-3|TRBD2|.|TRBJ2-2|16
TGCGCCAGCAGCCAGACTAGCGGGAGCTTTCCCGGGAAGCTGTTTTTT
CASSQTSGSFPGKLFF
>TRBV6-2/TRBV6-3|TRBD2|many|TRBJ2-5|13
TGTGCCAGCAGACTAGCGGGAGAAGAGACCCAGTACTTC
CASRLAGEETQYF
>TRBV4-3|.|few|TRBJ2-1|15
TGCGCCAGCAGCCAAGGCAAGAGCTCCTACAATGAGCAGTTCTTC
CASSQGKSSYNEQFF
>TRBV4-3|TRBD1|few|TRBJ1-2|16
TGCGCCAGCAGCCGACTCAGGGGGGCCTCCAACTATGGCTACACCTTC
CASSRLRGASNYGYTF
>TRBV3-1|.|few|TRBJ2-1|16
TGTGCCAGCAGCCAAGACGGCAGGGGAGGAAGGGATGAGCAGTTCTTC
CASSQDGRGGRDEQFF
>TRBV27|.|.|TRBJ2-1|13
TGTGCCAGCAGTGTGGGAGTGGCCAATGAGCAGTTCTTC
CASSVGVANEQFF
>TRBV4-1|.|few|TRBJ2-1|16
TGCGCCAGCAGCCAAGATGAAGGGCTCGGGAACAATGAGCAGTTCTTC
CASSQDEGLGNNEQFF
>TRBV9|.|.|TRBJ2-3|16
TGTGCCAGCAGCGGGAGGAGCAGGGGACGAACAGATACGCAGTATTTT
CASSGRSRGRTDTQYF
>TRBV7-9|.|.|TRBJ1-4|17
TGTGCCAGCAGCTTAGGCGGGGGGATGGCGACTAATGAAAAACTGTTTTTT
CASSLGGGMATNEKLFF
>TRBV28|.|.|TRBJ2-5|11
TGTGCCAGCACCCATACCGGGGCCCAGTACTTC
CASTHTGAQYF
>TRBV11-2|.|.|TRBJ1-1|19
TGTGCCAACAGCACGACGTCCAGGGACCCATTTTGGGGGAACACTGAAGCTTTCTTT
CANSTTSRDPFWGNTEAFF
>TRBV4-1|TRBD2|.|TRBJ2-1|18
TGCGCCAGCAGCCAAGCTTTTCGGTCTAGCGGGAGGTACAATGAGCAGTTCTTC
CASSQAFRSSGRYNEQFF
>TRBV20-1|TRBD2|.|TRBJ2-5|17
TGCAGTGCTAGAGGTCAGGCGGGAGGCCGACCCTACAATGAGCAGTACTTC
CSARGQAGGRPYNEQYF